The rows below give T cell receptor beta chains drawn from one sample of a study of T cell responses to AZD1222 COVID-19 vaccine. Profiled with immunoSEQ multiplex PCR; TCRdb holds only in-frame clones, not every one. The repertoire holds some 130,000 clones, with approximately 92% as singletons. The sample consisted of peripheral blood, taken 28 days after the second AZD1222 dose. These receptors were collected from an adult who received the AZD1222 COVID-19 vaccine. Each CDR3 is given with its conserved first and last residue. Some rows have no size entry. The others give once, few or many, or a class for an expanded clone.

V gene	J gene	clone size	CDR3 protein
TRBV28	TRBJ2-7	.	CASQRQGTYEQYF
TRBV30	TRBJ1-4	.	CAFQGALDEKLFF
TRBV19	TRBJ1-4	.	CASSGSAAEKLFF
TRBV28	TRBJ1-4	.	CASSFARGRSEKLFF
TRBV9	TRBJ1-5	.	CASSPGTGGGQPQHF
TRBV24-1	TRBJ2-3	.	CATSVKGRTDTQYF
TRBV7-2	TRBJ2-7	once	CASSLVVGTSYEQYF
TRBV6-2/TRBV6-3	TRBJ2-3	.	CASSYSWDGADTQYF
TRBV7-2	TRBJ1-5	.	CASRSNPGQVGQPQHF
TRBV7-2	TRBJ2-2	.	CASSSQGADTGELFF
TRBV27	TRBJ2-1	.	CASSFRRTNEQFF
TRBV6-5	TRBJ2-7	once	CASSYVPGTAWEQYF
TRBV19	TRBJ1-5	.	CASSRRGESNQPQHF
TRBV28	TRBJ2-7	.	CASSNTDRLYSYEQYF
TRBV6-5	TRBJ2-2	.	CASFPRGRWTGELFF
TRBV2	TRBJ2-1	.	CASNYQSGLGDEQFF
TRBV7-2	TRBJ1-3	.	CASSGNRGLGNTIYF
TRBV6-5	TRBJ2-7	.	CASGRLAGLYEQYF
TRBV6-5	TRBJ1-3	.	CASSSVMDSTIYF
TRBV25-1	TRBJ1-2	.	CASSATNTWGYGYTF
TRBV9	TRBJ2-3	.	CASSLSSGSTDTQYF
TRBV19	TRBJ1-1	.	CARAIPLNTEAFF
TRBV6-4	TRBJ2-3	few	CASSPVGTGPDTQYF
TRBV18	TRBJ2-3	.	CASSSGSTDTQYF
TRBV25-1	TRBJ2-7	once	CASSGTGSRGEQYF